These 7 T cell receptor beta chains came from one sample sequenced in a study of blood T cell repertoires in COVID-19. Sequencing used immunoSEQ multiplex PCR; TCRdb keeps in-frame clones, though not all of them. The sample holds roughly 67,000 clones, around 85% seen once. The sequencing sample was made of peripheral blood. The receptors were sampled from a man aged 50-59 years with acute or convalescent COVID-19.

A few counts support this clone. V and J are TRBV5-1 and TRBJ1-3, with D unresolved. CDR3 length equals 13 residues. The germline CDR1 and CDR2 sequences are SGHRS and YFSETQ. Trimming removed 4 bases at V and 3 bases at J, with 8 bases between. The chain's CDR3 is CASSLSGGNTIYF. CDR3 sequence (DNA): TGCGCCAGCAGCCTGTCGGGTGGAAACACCATATATTTT.

J is TRBJ1-2 and V is TRBV9, with 9 bases identical to TRBD1. The CDR3 has 16 amino acids. Germline V gene data show CDR1 as SGDLS and CDR2 as YYNGEE. V lost 0 bases to trimming and J lost 6 bases; unmatched junction nucleotides: 9. The CDR3 is CASSVALGQGYNGYTF. The CDR3 DNA sequence: TGTGCCAGCAGCGTAGCCCTAGGACAGGGGTACAATGGCTACACCTTC.

The gene calls are TRBV29-1 and TRBJ2-7; TRBD1 is a possible D gene (5 bases). The CDR3 has 13 amino acids. Trimming cost V 1 base and J 3 bases, with 10 bases left between them. Per germline, CDR1 SQVTM and CDR2 ANQGSEA. CDR3 DNA sequence: TGCAGCGTTGAAGGCGCAGGGAACTACGAGCAGTACTTC. It encodes CSVEGAGNYEQYF.

This clone was detected only a few times. The chain uses TRBV21-1 and TRBJ1-3; the D call in the table, TRBD1, was not verified against the DNA. TRBV21-1 has pseudogene status. This CDR3 is built from 17 residues. As DNA, the CDR3 is TGTGCCAGCCGCGCCGGGGACAGGCCATTCTCTGGAAACACCATATATTTT. Protein sequence: CASRAGDRPFSGNTIYF.

The V and J genes are TRBV2 and TRBJ1-2; D unclear. Germline CDR1 is SNHLY and CDR2 is FYNNEI. The CDR3 loop spans 12 amino acids. V lost 5 bases to trimming and J lost 7 bases, with 11 bases between them. For the CDR3, the DNA is TGTGCCAGCAGTTACTCCACCCTTGGCTACACCTTC. It translates to CASSYSTLGYTF. The full variable domain, with the rest looked up from reference TRBV2 and TRBJ1-2, is EPEVTQTPSHQVTQMGQEVILRCVPISNHLYFYWYRQILGQKVEFLVSFYNNEISEKSEIFDDQFSVERPDGSNFTLKIRSTKLEDSAMYFCASSYSTLGYTFGSGTRLTVV.

This clone was picked up a small number of times. The V and J genes are TRBV7-8 and TRBJ1-6, with 12 bases matching TRBD1. The CDR3 is 15 residues long. CDR1 is SGHVS and CDR2 is FQNEAQ in the germline V gene. The J segment lost 8 bases and the V segment lost 3 bases, leaving 2 bases of the junction unmatched. The CDR3 here is CASSLGTGGYSPLHF. CDR3 nucleotide sequence: TGTGCCAGCAGCTTGGGGACAGGGGGCTATTCACCCCTCCACTTT.

V usage is TRBV6-5 and J usage is TRBJ1-4, with 10 bases fitting TRBD1. CDR1 and CDR2 (germline): MNHEY, SVGAGI. CDR3 length: 14 amino acids. The trim removed 6 bases at V and 6 bases at J, leaving 4 bases unmatched. CDR3 sequence: CASRRTGGYEKLFF. As DNA, the CDR3 is TGTGCCAGCAGGCGGACAGGGGGTTATGAAAAACTGTTTTTT.